This TCR beta chain was identified during a study of blood T cell repertoires in COVID-19. Sequenced by immunoSEQ multiplex PCR; TCRdb stores in-frame clones only, minus some. The sample includes around 60,000 clones, almost 85% of them seen just once. V gave up 3 bases and J gave up 3 bases, with 12 bases separating them. Germline-derived CDR1 and CDR2 are ENHRY and SYGVKD. The CDR3 is 15 amino acids. The count of this clone is one. This rearrangement joins TRBV10-3 to TRBJ1-5, with TRBD1 as a possible D gene (5 bases). The source material was peripheral blood. The receptor was derived from a man in his sixties with COVID-19, enrolled during active disease. CDR3 amino acids: CAISDRGGHNQPQHF. Here the CDR3 DNA reads TGTGCCATCAGTGACCGCGGGGGTCACAATCAGCCCCAGCATTTT.